This entry lists 14 T cell receptor beta chains sequenced from one sample in a study of PD-1 blockade in classical Hodgkin lymphoma. Brentuximab vedotin exposure varied among the patients, all of whom had relapsed after autologous stem cell transplantation. TCRdb's table, derived via immunoSEQ multiplex PCR, lists solely in-frame clones and lacks some. The profile shows tens of thousands of clones, 70% to 90% of them singletons. The sequencing used peripheral blood mononuclear cells (PBMCs), collected before the second cycle of nivolumab. These receptors came from a human donor with classical Hodgkin lymphoma.

The V call is TRBV7-2, the J call TRBJ1-3, with D perhaps matching TRBD1 (5 bases). V shed 2 bases and J shed 4 bases, with 12 bases lying between them. This CDR3 region has 15 residues. The germline V gene encodes CDR1 SGHTA and CDR2 FQGNSA. CDR3 amino acids: CASSLSGGLGNTIYF. CDR3 DNA sequence: TGTGCCAGCAGCTTATCTGGGGGATTGGGAAACACCATATATTTT.

The rearrangement links TRBV5-4 to TRBJ2-1; the D gene is possibly TRBD2 (5 bases). The CDR3 contains 15 residues. CDR1 is SGHNT, CDR2 YYREEE, per germline (reference sequence). The V end lost 4 bases, the J end lost 5 bases, and 16 bases lay between the germline ends. The CDR3 is CASSRSSSPNNEQFF. The CDR3 DNA sequence: TGTGCCAGCAGCAGATCTAGCTCTCCAAACAATGAGCAGTTCTTC.

The chain uses TRBV5-4 and TRBJ2-4; TRBD1 matches at 8 bases. Looked up from germline, CDR1 is SGHNT and CDR2 is YYREEE (reference sequence). The CDR3 runs to 13 residues. V was pared by 9 bases and J by 4 bases, with 6 bases of the junction left unmatched. This chain's CDR3 is CATQTGGKNIQYF. CDR3 bases: TGTGCCACACAAACAGGGGGTAAAAACATTCAGTACTTC.

This clone was detected only once. The chain couples TRBV2 to TRBJ1-2; D gene ambiguous. Trimming pared 1 base from V and 5 bases from J, leaving 14 bases between. The CDR3 covers 15 residues. CDR1 is SNHLY and CDR2 is FYNNEI in the germline V gene. CDR3 amino acids: CASSEVGGLGYGYTF. As DNA, the CDR3 is TGTGCCAGCAGTGAAGTTGGCGGGTTGGGGTATGGCTACACCTTC.

The chain carries TRBV5-6 and TRBJ2-7; the match to TRBD1 covers 7 bases. CDR1 and CDR2 (germline): SGHDT, YYEEEE. The CDR3 is 15 amino acids. Trimming at V came to 0 bases and at J to 4 bases, leaving 7 bases not matched to a gene. CDR3 in amino acids: CASSLDRGRAYEQYF. CDR3 bases: TGTGCCAGCAGCTTGGACAGGGGCCGAGCATACGAGCAGTACTTC.

This clone was counted a single time. This chain connects TRBV2 to TRBJ1-5; D might be TRBD1 (5 bases). CDR1 is SNHLY, CDR2 FYNNEI, per germline. Between the trimmed V and J ends, which lost 8 bases and 0 bases, there was a span of 14 bases. The CDR3 sequence is 15 residues long. The CDR3 region has the DNA TGTGCCAGCTCCGGGGGACGGACTAGCAATCAGCCCCAGCATTTT. Its translation: CASSGGRTSNQPQHF.

The chain carries TRBV28 and TRBJ2-1; no firm D call. Germline V gene data show CDR1 as MDHEN and CDR2 as SYDVKM. This CDR3 is 15 amino acids long. V was clipped by 1 base and J by 2 bases, with 9 bases between them. CDR3 sequence: CASSLLKQTYNEQFF. The CDR3 DNA sequence: TGTGCCAGCAGTTTATTAAAACAGACCTACAATGAGCAGTTCTTC.

The table lists this clone with a count of one. The V and J genes are TRBV5-4 and TRBJ1-1; D ambiguous. The CDR3 sequence is 15 residues long. V was trimmed by 4 bases and J by 6 bases, leaving 19 bases between them. Germline CDR1 is SGHNT and CDR2 is YYREEE (reference sequence). The CDR3 DNA reads as TGTGCCAGCAGCCGATCCGGAGACCCGGGCGCTGAAGCTTTCTTT. Translated: CASSRSGDPGAEAFF.

This clone occurred once. The V gene is TRBV29-1, the J gene TRBJ1-5; no definite D call. Trimming cost V 4 bases and J 6 bases, with 13 bases left between them. CDR3 length: 13 amino acids. Germline V gene lookup returns CDR1 SQVTM and CDR2 ANQGSEA. CDR3 region: CSVVRVVGQPQHF. The CDR3 nucleotides are TGCAGCGTTGTGAGGGTTGTGGGTCAGCCCCAGCATTTT. The entire variable domain, with the rest obtained from reference TRBV29-1 and TRBJ1-5, is as follows: SAVISQKPSRDICQRGTSLTIQCQVDSQVTMMFWYRQQPGQSLTLIATANQGSEATYESGFVIDKFPISRPNLTFSTLTVSNMSPEDSSIYLCSVVRVVGQPQHFGDGTRLSIL.

The CDR3 nucleotides are TGTGCCAGCAGCTTTCGAGACAATGAGCAGTTCTTC. Protein sequence: CASSFRDNEQFF. The V call is TRBV5-5, the J call TRBJ2-1; D unresolved. This CDR3 comprises 12 residues. From germline, CDR1 is SGHKS and CDR2 YYEKEE (reference sequence). Trimming shortened V by 2 bases and J by 5 bases, and 5 bases separated the two germline ends.

The chain has TRBV11-2 and TRBJ2-7, with 10 bases fitting TRBD2. The CDR3 sequence is 18 residues long. Germline CDR1 SGHAT, CDR2 FQNNGV. V shed 0 bases and J 7 bases; nucleotides not matched to a gene: 15. This CDR3 is CASSLESGGAGRRGEQYF. The CDR3 nucleotides read TGTGCCAGCAGCTTAGAAAGCGGGGGGGCCGGGCGTAGAGGGGAGCAGTACTTC.

The chain recombines TRBV19 with TRBJ2-7, with 8 bases identical to TRBD1. J lost 4 bases, V lost 6 bases, and 14 bases had no gene match. The length of the CDR3 is 16 residues. Germline V CDR1 and CDR2: LNHDA, SQIVND (reference sequence). CDR3 coding DNA: TGTGCCAGTAGCCACAGGACAGGGAAGGCGGGTTACGAGCAGTACTTC. Encoded protein: CASSHRTGKAGYEQYF.

This clone is a singleton in its sample. This chain connects TRBV5-6 to TRBJ1-3, with 7 bases that match TRBD1. CDR1 is SGHDT and CDR2 is YYEEEE in the germline V gene. CDR3 length: 16 amino acids. V lost 1 base and J lost 0; bases outside the gene matches: 4. The CDR3, as DNA: TGTGCCAGCAGCTTGTTCTCAGGGGGCTCTGGAAACACCATATATTTT. Translated, it gives CASSLFSGGSGNTIYF.

This clone appeared a few times. The CDR3 spells CASSYRGTEAFF. CDR3 nucleotide sequence: TGTGCCAGTAGTTACAGGGGAACTGAAGCTTTCTTT. V is TRBV19 and J is TRBJ1-1; 7 bases fit TRBD1. Trimming removed 5 bases from V and 5 bases from J; junction bases left unmatched: 2. This CDR3 spans 12 amino acids. Per germline, CDR1 LNHDA and CDR2 SQIVND (reference sequence).